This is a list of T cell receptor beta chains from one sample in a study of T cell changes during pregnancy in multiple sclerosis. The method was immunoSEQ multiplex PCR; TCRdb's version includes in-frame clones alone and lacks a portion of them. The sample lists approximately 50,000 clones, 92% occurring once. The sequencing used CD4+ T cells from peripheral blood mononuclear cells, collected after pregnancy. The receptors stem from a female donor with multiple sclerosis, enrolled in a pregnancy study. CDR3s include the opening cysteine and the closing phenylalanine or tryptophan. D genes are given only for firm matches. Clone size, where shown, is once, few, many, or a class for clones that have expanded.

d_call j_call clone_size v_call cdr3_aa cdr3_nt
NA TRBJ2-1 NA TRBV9 CASSPRSVSYNEQFF TGTGCCAGCAGCCCCCGCAGCGTATCCTACAATGAGCAGTTCTTC
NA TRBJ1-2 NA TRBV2 CASSVRGGLGYTF TGTGCCAGCAGTGTGCGGGGAGGGCTTGGCTACACCTTC
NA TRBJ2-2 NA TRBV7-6 CASSLGGSNTGELFF TGTGCCAGCAGTCTCGGCGGGTCGAACACCGGGGAGCTGTTTTTT
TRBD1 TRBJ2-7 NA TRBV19 CASSIPSGTGGDEQYF TGTGCCAGTAGTATACCCTCCGGGACAGGGGGAGACGAGCAGTACTTC
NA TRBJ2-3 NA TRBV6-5 CASSYGGASTDTQYF TGTGCCAGCAGTTACGGAGGGGCTAGCACAGATACGCAGTATTTT
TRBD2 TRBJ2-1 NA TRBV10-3 CAIRAKAGKRDSFF TGTGCCATCAGGGCTAAAGCGGGAAAGAGGGATTCTTTCTTC
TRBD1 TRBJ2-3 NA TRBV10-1 CASSEGYRGGTDTQYF TGCGCCAGCAGTGAAGGGTACAGGGGCGGCACAGATACGCAGTATTTT
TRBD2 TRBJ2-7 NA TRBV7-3 CASSLWVAGESYEQYF TGTGCCAGCAGCTTATGGGTAGCGGGAGAATCCTACGAGCAGTACTTC
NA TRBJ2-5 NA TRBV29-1 CSVEDLLLRGTPQETQYF TGCAGCGTTGAAGATCTTCTTTTAAGGGGAACACCCCAAGAGACCCAGTACTTC
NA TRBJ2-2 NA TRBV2 CASSADIRNTGELFF TGTGCCAGCAGTGCCGACATTCGGAACACCGGGGAGCTGTTTTTT
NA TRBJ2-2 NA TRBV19 CASRRLRNTGELFF TGTGCCAGTAGAAGACTAAGAAACACCGGGGAGCTGTTTTTT
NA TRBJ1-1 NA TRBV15 CATGVAVNTEAFF TGTGCCACAGGGGTGGCAGTTAACACTGAAGCTTTCTTT
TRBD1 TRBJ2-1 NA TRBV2 CASSEEAGQGRNEQFF TGTGCCAGCAGTGAAGAAGCGGGACAGGGTAGGAATGAGCAGTTCTTC
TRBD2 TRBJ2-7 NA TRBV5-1 CASSSGGTRQGAEQYF TGCGCCAGCAGCTCGGGAGGAACCCGGCAGGGCGCCGAGCAGTACTTC
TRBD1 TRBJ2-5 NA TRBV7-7 CASSTNRGWGETQYF TGTGCCAGCAGCACCAACAGGGGATGGGGGGAGACCCAGTACTTC
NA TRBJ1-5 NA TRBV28 CASSLRLHSNQPQHF TGTGCCAGCAGTTTGAGGCTACATAGCAATCAGCCCCAGCATTTT
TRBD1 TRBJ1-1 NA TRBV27 CASSFYHLRDRGLFVDTEAFF TGTGCCAGCAGTTTCTACCACCTCCGGGACAGGGGGCTGTTCGTGGACACTGAAGCTTTCTTT
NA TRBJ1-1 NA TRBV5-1 CASSLGGGNTEAFF TGCGCCAGCAGCTTGGGCGGGGGGAACACTGAAGCTTTCTTT
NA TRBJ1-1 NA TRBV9 CASSDRLLNTEAFF TGTGCCAGCAGCGATCGACTCCTGAACACTGAAGCTTTCTTT
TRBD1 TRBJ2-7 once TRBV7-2 CASSATGAGEQYF TGTGCCAGCAGCGCGACAGGGGCGGGCGAGCAGTACTTC
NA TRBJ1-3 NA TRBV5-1 CASSSGGSGNTIYF TGCGCCAGCAGCTCCGGGGGTTCTGGAAACACCATATATTTT
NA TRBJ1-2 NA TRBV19 CASQRTNYGYTF TGTGCCAGTCAAAGGACAAACTATGGCTACACCTTC
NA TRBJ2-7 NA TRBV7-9 CASSLAGGEQYF TGTGCCAGCAGCTTAGCGGGAGGTGAGCAGTACTTC
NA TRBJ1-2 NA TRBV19 CASSIRQGSYGYTF TGTGCCAGTAGTATAAGGCAGGGCAGCTATGGCTACACCTTC
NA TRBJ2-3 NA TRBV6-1 CASVSGQHITDTQYF TGTGCCAGCGTATCAGGGCAGCACATCACAGATACGCAGTATTTT
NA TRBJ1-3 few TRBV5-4 CASSPGISGNTIYF TGTGCCAGCAGCCCGGGGATCTCTGGAAACACCATATATTTT
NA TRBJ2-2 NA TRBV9 CASSLARAGTGELFF TGTGCCAGCAGCTTAGCTAGGGCGGGCACCGGGGAGCTGTTTTTT
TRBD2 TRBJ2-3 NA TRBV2 CATIGGGSTDTQYF TGTGCCACCATTGGGGGGGGGTCCACAGATACGCAGTATTTT
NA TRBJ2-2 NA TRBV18 CASSPTRQAWGSHTGELFF TGTGCCAGCTCACCAACGAGACAGGCGTGGGGTTCCCACACCGGGGAGCTGTTTTTT
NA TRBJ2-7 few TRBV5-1 CASSLGRASYEQYF TGCGCCAGCAGCTTGGGGAGGGCATCATACGAGCAGTACTTC
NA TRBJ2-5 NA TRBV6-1 CASSVDFGETQYF TGTGCCAGCAGCGTTGACTTCGGGGAGACCCAGTACTTC
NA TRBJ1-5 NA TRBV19 CASRRRGISNQPQHF TGTGCCAGTAGGAGAAGGGGGATTAGCAATCAGCCCCAGCATTTT
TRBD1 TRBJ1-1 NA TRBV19 CASRRQGGTEAFF TGTGCCAGTAGGCGACAGGGAGGCACTGAAGCTTTCTTT
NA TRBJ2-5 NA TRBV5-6 CASSLRTGETQYF TGTGCCAGCAGCTTACGTACCGGAGAGACCCAGTACTTC
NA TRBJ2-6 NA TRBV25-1 CASSRSSGANVLTF TGTGCCAGCAGTCGGAGCTCTGGGGCCAACGTCCTGACTTTC
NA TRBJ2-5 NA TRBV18 CASSFTRETQYF TGTGCCAGCTCCTTCACCCGGGAGACCCAGTACTTC
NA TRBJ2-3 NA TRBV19 CASSRQWPTDTQYF TGTGCCAGTAGCCGTCAGTGGCCCACAGATACGCAGTATTTT
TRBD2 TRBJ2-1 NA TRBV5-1 CASRSTSGSQNEQFF TGCGCCAGCAGGTCGACTAGCGGGAGTCAAAATGAGCAGTTCTTC
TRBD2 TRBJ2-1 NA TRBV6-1 CASSGRWREVRNEQFF TGTGCCAGCAGTGGCCGATGGCGGGAGGTTCGCAATGAGCAGTTCTTC
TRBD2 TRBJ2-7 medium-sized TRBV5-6 CASSSKPPPGGTYEQYF TGTGCCAGCAGCTCCAAACCCCCCCCGGGAGGGACCTACGAGCAGTACTTC
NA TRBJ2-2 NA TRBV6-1 CASIPRQNLGELFF TGTGCCAGCATCCCCAGGCAGAATTTAGGGGAGCTGTTTTTT
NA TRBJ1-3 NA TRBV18 CASSPLGSLASGNTIYF TGTGCCAGCTCACCTCTGGGCAGCCTTGCCTCTGGAAACACCATATATTTT
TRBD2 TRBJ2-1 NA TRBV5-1 CASSRTSGSYNEQFF TGCGCCAGCAGCCGGACTAGCGGATCCTACAATGAGCAGTTCTTC
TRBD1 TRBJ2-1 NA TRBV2 CASSERGPYNEQFF TGTGCCAGCAGTGAGAGGGGGCCCTACAATGAGCAGTTCTTC
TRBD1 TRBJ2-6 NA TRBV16 CASSQYRGSGANVLTF TGTGCCAGCAGCCAATACAGGGGATCTGGGGCCAACGTCCTGACTTTC
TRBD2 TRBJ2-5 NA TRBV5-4 CASSLKGARGGTQYF TGTGCCAGCAGCTTGAAAGGCGCCCGGGGGGGGACCCAGTACTTC
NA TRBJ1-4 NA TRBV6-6 CASSFTGSTNEKLFF TGTGCCAGCAGTTTTACAGGGTCAACTAATGAAAAACTGTTTTTT
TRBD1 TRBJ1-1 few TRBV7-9 CASSMGQGSTEAFF TGTGCCAGCAGCATGGGACAGGGGAGCACTGAAGCTTTCTTT
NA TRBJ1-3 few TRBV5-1 CASSYSNTIYF TGCGCCAGCAGCTATAGTAACACCATATATTTT
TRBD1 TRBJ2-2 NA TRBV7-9 CASRGTGGVNTGELFF TGTGCCAGCAGAGGAACAGGGGGTGTGAACACCGGGGAGCTGTTTTTT